The 29 T cell receptor beta chains in this list originate from one sample, sequenced in a study of neurological immune-mediated disorders (dated by TCRdb to the late 2010s). Library generation was performed with 5' RACE. The instrument given in TCRdb is Illumina HiSeq 2500. TCRdb applied fastp at Q25 and MiXCR to the public reads, then kept only in-frame beta chains. Rows are unified per CDR3 protein, each entry keeping the most common DNA and genes. Recorded for this sample are around 130,000 distinct CDR3 sequences; more than 2.5% of them occurred a single time. The ten largest clones represent 1.3% of the sample. The sequenced sample was PBMCs. Receptor source: a woman aged 25 to 39 with multiple sclerosis.

The sample holds many counts of this clonotype. This chain joins TRBV12-3 or TRBV12-4 and TRBJ1-1; D may be TRBD1 (5 bases). Trimming stripped 6 bases from V and 2 bases from J, with 10 bases between. The length of the CDR3 is 13 residues. This CDR3 is CASSRQLNTEAFF. The CDR3 DNA follows: TGTGCCAGCAGCCGACAGCTAAACACTGAAGCTTTCTTT.

This clonotype was observed many times. V and J are TRBV6-6 and TRBJ1-1; the D is unclear. The CDR3 loop spans 12 amino acids. Germline CDR1 and CDR2: MNHNY and SVGAGI (reference sequence). V shed 7 bases and J shed 0 bases, with 6 bases lying between them. CDR3: CASISVNTEAFF. The CDR3 DNA reads TGTGCCAGCATCTCAGTGAACACTGAAGCTTTCTTT.

This clonotype has ten or more counts. The V gene is TRBV6-2 or TRBV6-3, the J gene TRBJ2-3; possible D gene TRBD2, 5 bases. Trimming took off 2 bases at V and 8 bases at J, with 8 bases between the two ends. Germline CDR1 MNHEY, CDR2 SVGEGT. The CDR3 is 12 amino acids. The CDR3 loop is CASSYAGGTQYF. In nucleotides, the CDR3 is TGTGCCAGCAGTTACGCGGGCGGTACGCAGTATTTT.

This clonotype came up many times. This chain joins TRBV29-1 and TRBJ1-1; D is possibly TRBD1 (5 bases). CDR1 and CDR2 from the germline V gene are SQVTM and ANQGSEA. V shed 5 bases and J shed 3 bases, with 16 bases lying between them. This CDR3 contains 14 residues. The CDR3 sequence: CSVITGPGDTEAFF. The CDR3 DNA reads as TGCAGCGTTATAACAGGACCAGGAGACACTGAAGCTTTCTTT.

This clonotype was detected a few times. It may be a read error: a sequence one base away is much more abundant. For the CDR3, the DNA is TGTGCCAGCAGCCACAGAAAGGCGAACACTGAAGCTTTCTTT. Residues: CASSHRKANTEAFF. The chain combines TRBV5-6 with TRBJ1-1; D remains unclear. The length of the CDR3 is 14 residues. Per the germline V gene, CDR1 is SGHDT and CDR2 is YYEEEE. Trimming pared 4 bases from V and 1 base from J, leaving 11 bases between.

The sample holds many counts of this clonotype. The rearrangement joins TRBV5-1 to TRBJ2-1; D gene unclear. Germline loops: CDR1 SGHRS, CDR2 YFSETQ. With 0 bases removed from V and 4 bases from J, the gap between germline ends came to 5 bases. The CDR3 runs 13 residues. The CDR3 protein is CASSLGVYNEQFF. The CDR3 region has the DNA TGCGCCAGCAGCTTGGGTGTATACAATGAGCAGTTCTTC.

This clonotype was picked up many times. The chain uses TRBV16 and TRBJ2-1; the D gene is possibly TRBD1 (6 bases). V dropped 6 bases and J dropped 3 bases, with 12 bases sitting between them. Germline CDR1 reads KGHSY; CDR2 reads FQNENV. The CDR3 extends over 14 amino acids. The CDR3 nucleotides are TGTGCCAGCAGACCTTACAGGGACTACAATGAGCAGTTCTTC. Translation gives CASRPYRDYNEQFF.

This clonotype has ten or more counts. As DNA, the CDR3 is TGTGCCAGCAGCTTAGTGGTGGGACAGACCTACGAGCAGTACTTC. Its protein is CASSLVVGQTYEQYF. The chain recombines TRBV7-2 with TRBJ2-7; TRBD1 matches at 7 bases. The V segment lost 1 base and the J segment 2 bases; nucleotides outside the gene matches: 5. The CDR3 extends over 15 amino acids. Germline lookup yields CDR1 SGHTA and CDR2 FQGNSA.

This clonotype was seen repeatedly, ten times or more. The rearrangement uses TRBV19 and TRBJ2-1, with TRBD2 identical over 9 bases. CDR1 is LNHDA, CDR2 SQIVND, per germline (reference sequence). V lost 0 bases and J lost 10; bases outside the gene matches: 13. The CDR3 has 17 amino acids. CDR3 DNA: TGTGCCAGTAGTATAGATAGTTTCAGCGGGAGGACCCCCGAGCAGTTCTTC. It codes for CASSIDSFSGRTPEQFF.

This clonotype was counted ten times or more. The chain uses TRBV28 and TRBJ1-4, with 10 positions matching TRBD1. With 7 bases clipped from V and 3 bases from J, the junction kept 11 bases outside the gene matches. The V gene's germline CDR1 is MDHEN and CDR2 SYDVKM. The CDR3 is made up of 17 amino acids. The CDR3 region is CASNQPPGTGANEKLFF. Written as DNA, the CDR3 is TGTGCCAGCAATCAACCACCAGGGACAGGGGCTAATGAAAAACTGTTTTTT.

This clonotype occurred many times. The rearrangement uses TRBV20-1 and TRBJ2-1; 9 positions match TRBD1. The CDR3 loop spans 17 amino acids. V lost 2 bases to trimming and J lost 3 bases; unmatched junction nucleotides: 11. Germline V lookup: CDR1 DFQATT, CDR2 SNEGSKA (reference sequence). CDR3 loop: CSARPAGTGMNYNEQFF. The CDR3 coding sequence is TGCAGTGCTAGACCCGCCGGGACAGGGATGAACTACAATGAGCAGTTCTTC.

In its sample, this clonotype was seen many times. The CDR3 DNA reads TGCAGCGTTGAACCGACAGGGAACTATGGCTACACCTTC. Protein: CSVEPTGNYGYTF. The V call is TRBV29-1, the J call TRBJ1-2, with TRBD1 matching over 7 bases. The germline gives CDR1 SQVTM, CDR2 ANQGSEA. J was trimmed by 2 bases and V by 2 bases; bases with no gene match: 2. This CDR3 is built from 13 residues.

The gene calls are TRBV3-1 and TRBJ2-5; D ambiguous. V gave up 2 bases and J gave up 3 bases, with 13 bases separating them. There are 15 residues in the CDR3. The germline CDR1 and CDR2 sequences are LGHDT and YNNKEL (reference sequence). In DNA, the CDR3 is TGTGCCAGCAGCCAATCGTGGCCAGGCAAAGAGACCCAGTACTTC. Amino acids: CASSQSWPGKETQYF.

This clonotype was observed many times. This chain links TRBV7-2 with TRBJ2-5; TRBD2 aligns across 13 bases. J gave up 1 base and V 5 bases, and 7 bases lay outside the gene matches. Germline-derived CDR1 and CDR2 are SGHTA and FQGNSA. The CDR3 extends over 17 amino acids. CDR3 in DNA: TGTGCCAGCAGCATCATGGGACTAGCGGGACTCCAAGAGACCCAGTACTTC. It specifies CASSIMGLAGLQETQYF.

In this sample, this clonotype turned up many times. The rearrangement joins TRBV5-6 to TRBJ2-1; a possible D gene is TRBD1 (6 bases). The germline V gene encodes CDR1 SGHDT and CDR2 YYEEEE. Trimming cost V 2 bases and J 2 bases, with 11 bases left between them. The CDR3 totals 15 residues. The CDR3 here is CASSFRGITYNEQFF. The CDR3 coding sequence is TGTGCCAGCAGCTTTAGGGGGATCACCTACAATGAGCAGTTCTTC.

This clonotype was seen many times. The chain uses TRBV7-2 and TRBJ2-2; D is ambiguous. Deletions cut 5 bases from V and 1 base from J, with 8 bases between. Per germline, CDR1 SGHTA and CDR2 FQGNSA. The CDR3 runs 14 residues. CDR3 loop: CASSRMRNTGELFF. The DNA for the CDR3 is TGTGCCAGCAGCCGGATGCGGAACACCGGGGAGCTGTTTTTT.

The sample holds many counts of this clonotype. The chain links TRBV20-1 to TRBJ2-1; D is uncertain. The CDR3 length is 11 residues. Deletions cut 1 base from V and 9 bases from J, with 7 bases between. CDR1 DFQATT and CDR2 SNEGSKA come from the germline V gene (reference sequence). CDR3 nucleotides: TGCAGTGCTAGAGCCGGCGGTGAGCAGTTCTTC. It yields the protein CSARAGGEQFF.

In the case of this clonotype: This may be a read error: a much more frequent sequence differs by one nucleotide. This chain links TRBV14 with TRBJ2-2, with D maybe TRBD1 (5 bases). The CDR3 consists of 16 residues. Trimming removed 2 bases from V and 6 bases from J, with 16 bases in between. CDR1 SGHDN and CDR2 FVKESK come from the germline V gene. The CDR3 sequence is CASSQLGAWIAGELFF. CDR3 in DNA: TGTGCCAGCAGCCAACTAGGGGCGTGGATCGCCGGGGAGCTGTTTTTT.

This clonotype was seen repeatedly, ten times or more. The J gene is TRBJ1-3, the V gene TRBV20-1; D uncertain. This CDR3 has 13 amino acids. Germline loops: CDR1 DFQATT, CDR2 SNEGSKA (reference sequence). The V gene lost 5 bases and the J gene lost 1 base, with 9 bases spanning the gap. CDR3 protein: CSAGRGSGNTIYF. In DNA form, the CDR3 reads TGCAGTGCTGGACGGGGATCTGGAAACACCATATATTTT.

This clonotype has ten or more counts. V usage is TRBV14 and J usage is TRBJ2-1; D possibly uses TRBD1 or TRBD2 (5 bases each). The V end was cut by 1 base, the J end by 2 bases, with 12 bases between. This CDR3 has 16 residues. Germline values: CDR1 SGHDN, CDR2 FVKESK. In nucleotides, the CDR3 is TGTGCCAGCAGCCAAGTTGGCCAGGGAGCCTACAATGAGCAGTTCTTC. This codes for CASSQVGQGAYNEQFF.

This clonotype came up many times. The rearrangement uses TRBV20-1 and TRBJ2-1; TRBD1 is a possible D gene (6 bases). This CDR3 contains 14 residues. Trimming left V 4 bases short and J 2 bases short, with 12 bases between. Germline CDR1 reads DFQATT; CDR2 reads SNEGSKA (reference sequence). Written as DNA, the CDR3 is TGCAGTGCTACGCGGACAGCCGCCTACAATGAGCAGTTCTTC. Translated: CSATRTAAYNEQFF.

This clonotype was found a few times. Since a much larger clone is just one base distant, this may be a read error. This chain joins TRBV20-1 and TRBJ1-4; weak D call: TRBD1 (5 bases). Germline V gives CDR1 DFQATT, CDR2 SNEGSKA (reference sequence). Trimming removed 0 bases from V and 8 bases from J, with 16 bases in between. The CDR3 has 15 residues. CDR3 DNA sequence: TGCAGTGCTAGAGATGGGGGAAAGAGGGCGGAAAAACTGTTTTTT. This encodes CSARDGGKRAEKLFF.

The genes are TRBV19 and TRBJ1-5, with D tentatively TRBD1 (5 bases). CDR1 and CDR2 from the germline V gene are LNHDA and SQIVND (reference sequence). V was shortened by 2 bases and J by 0 bases, with 8 bases between the two germline ends. There are 15 residues in the CDR3. The CDR3 nucleotides are TGTGCCAGTAGTATAACAGGTCATAGCAATCAGCCCCAGCATTTT. Amino acids: CASSITGHSNQPQHF.

This clonotype was recorded at least ten times. The chain combines TRBV2 with TRBJ1-1; perhaps TRBD1 as D (5 bases). V was clipped by 6 bases and J by 1 base, with 12 bases between them. This CDR3 is 14 amino acids long. CDR1 is SNHLY and CDR2 is FYNNEI in the germline V gene. The DNA of the CDR3 is TGTGCCAGCAGGGGGGTGGTGGGGAACACTGAAGCTTTCTTT. It is translated as CASRGVVGNTEAFF.

This clonotype was detected many times. This chain links TRBV6-5 with TRBJ1-1; no definite D call. Germline-derived CDR1 and CDR2 are MNHEY and SVGAGI. V lost 5 bases to trimming and J lost 5 bases, with 9 bases between them. The CDR3 extends over 12 amino acids. CDR3 DNA: TGTGCCAGCAGTCCCGGCTTTACTGAAGCTTTCTTT. This sequence encodes CASSPGFTEAFF.

The table lists this clonotype with many counts. The genes are TRBV12-3 or TRBV12-4 and TRBJ2-1; TRBD2 is a possible D gene (5 bases). V shed 10 bases and J shed 3 bases, with 16 bases lying between them. The CDR3 runs 14 residues. The CDR3 is CATFEGTDYNEQFF. In nucleotides, the CDR3 is TGTGCCACTTTCGAGGGAACAGACTACAATGAGCAGTTCTTC.

This clonotype has at least ten counts. The rearrangement links TRBV6-2 or TRBV6-3 to TRBJ1-1, with 8 bases identical to TRBD1. The germline V gene encodes CDR1 MNHEY and CDR2 SVGEGT. This CDR3 spans 13 amino acids. V trimming: 4 bases; J trimming: 12 bases; junction bases outside the gene matches: 10. The CDR3 nucleotides are TGTGCCAGCAGTTGGGAGATGACAGGGGCGACTTTCTTT. Encoded protein: CASSWEMTGATFF.

This clonotype was seen at least ten times. The V and J genes are TRBV20-1 and TRBJ1-6; a possible D gene is TRBD1 (5 bases). The CDR3 sequence is 13 residues long. Germline V gene lookup returns CDR1 DFQATT and CDR2 SNEGSKA (reference sequence). Trimming shortened V by 3 bases and J by 8 bases, and 11 bases separated the two germline ends. CDR3 nucleotides: TGCAGTGCTAGTTCAGGGAGGGATTCACCCCTCCACTTT. Translating it yields CSASSGRDSPLHF.

This clonotype has at least ten counts. The chain links TRBV7-9 to TRBJ1-3; 11 bases map to TRBD1. The junction had 11 bases not matched to a gene; V was cut back by 4 bases and J by 0 bases. This CDR3 is built from 19 residues. Germline lookup yields CDR1 SEHNR and CDR2 FQNEAQ (reference sequence). The CDR3 sequence is CASSSLRGTGGNSGNTIYF. CDR3 sequence (DNA): TGTGCCAGCAGCTCGCTGCGGGGGACAGGGGGAAACTCTGGAAACACCATATATTTT. Based on the CDR3 plus reference TRBV7-9 and TRBJ1-3, the full variable domain is DTGVSQNPRHKITKRGQNVTFRCDPISEHNRLYWYRQTLGQGPEFLTYFQNEAQLEKSRLLSDRFSAERPKGSFSTLEIQRTEQGDSAMYLCASSSLRGTGGNSGNTIYFGEGSWLTVV.